What follows describes a single T cell receptor beta chain. Its antigen remains unknown. The data originate from a study of cytomegalovirus exposure and HLA in healthy donors. Whole-study results and caveats: Being productive about 87% or about 30% of the time was typical of most TCR beta V segments in an earlier analysis. A reported reduction in N-insertions relative to the 666-donor mean was seen in an Asian-associated ancestry cluster in a later analysis. In a later analysis, a missense DCLRE1C variant was linked to TCR beta V- and J-gene trimming. Researchers catalogued about 160 TCR beta chains as cytomegalovirus-associated.

Germline lookup yields CDR1 KGHSH and CDR2 LQKENI. J lost 8 bases, V lost 3 bases, and 7 bases had no gene match. The CDR3 is made up of 14 amino acids. A multiplex PCR was run with 60 Vbeta primers and 13 Jbeta primers. Repertoires were generated with immunoSEQ multiplex PCR, while TCRdb's copy carries only in-frame clones and drops some. Here the sample spans 82,000 or so clones, roughly 72% being singletons. Sample: PBMCs. The TCR sequence derives from a woman aged 45-60 years in good health and CMV-seropositive. The chain combines TRBV18 with TRBJ2-3; 8 positions match TRBD2. The DNA of the CDR3 is TGTGCCAGCTCACCGGGACTAGGCCTTCTTACGCAGTATTTT. Encoded protein: CASSPGLGLLTQYF.